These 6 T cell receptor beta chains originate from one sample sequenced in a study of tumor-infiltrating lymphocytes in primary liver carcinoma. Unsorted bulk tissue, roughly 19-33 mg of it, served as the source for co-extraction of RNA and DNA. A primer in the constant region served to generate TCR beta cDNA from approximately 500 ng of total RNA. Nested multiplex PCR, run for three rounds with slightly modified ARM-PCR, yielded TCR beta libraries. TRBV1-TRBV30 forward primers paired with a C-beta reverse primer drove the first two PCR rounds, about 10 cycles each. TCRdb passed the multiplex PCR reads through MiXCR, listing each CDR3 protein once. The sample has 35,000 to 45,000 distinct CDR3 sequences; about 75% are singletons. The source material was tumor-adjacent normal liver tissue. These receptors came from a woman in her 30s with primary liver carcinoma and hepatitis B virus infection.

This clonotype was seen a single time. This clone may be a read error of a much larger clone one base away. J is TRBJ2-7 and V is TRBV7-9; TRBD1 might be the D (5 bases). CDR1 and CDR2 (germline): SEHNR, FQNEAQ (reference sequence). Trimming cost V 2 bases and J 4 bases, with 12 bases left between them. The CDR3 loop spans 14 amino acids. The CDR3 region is CASSLYRLDYEQYF. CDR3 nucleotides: TGTGCCAGCAGCTTATACAGGCTGGATTACGAGCAGTACTTC.

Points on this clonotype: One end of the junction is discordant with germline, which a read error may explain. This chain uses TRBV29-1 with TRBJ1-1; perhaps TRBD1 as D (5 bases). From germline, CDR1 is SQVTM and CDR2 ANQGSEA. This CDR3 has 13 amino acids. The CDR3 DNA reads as TGCAGCGGTCGGCGACAGAGATACACTGAAGCTTCCTTT. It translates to CSGRRQRYTEASF.

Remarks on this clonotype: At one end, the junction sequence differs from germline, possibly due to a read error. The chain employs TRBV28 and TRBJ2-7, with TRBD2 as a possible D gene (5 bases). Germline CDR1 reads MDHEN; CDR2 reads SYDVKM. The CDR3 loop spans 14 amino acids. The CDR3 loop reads CASSSGLAPYEQCF. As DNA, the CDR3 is TGTGCCAGCAGCTCCGGACTGGCTCCCTACGAGCAGTGCTTC.

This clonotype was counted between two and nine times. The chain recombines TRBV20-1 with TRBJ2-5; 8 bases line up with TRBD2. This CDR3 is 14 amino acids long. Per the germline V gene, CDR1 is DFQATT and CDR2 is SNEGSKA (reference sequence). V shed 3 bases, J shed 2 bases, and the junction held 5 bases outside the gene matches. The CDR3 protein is CSARGLGPQETQYF. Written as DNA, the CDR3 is TGCAGTGCTAGGGGACTAGGCCCACAAGAGACCCAGTACTTC.

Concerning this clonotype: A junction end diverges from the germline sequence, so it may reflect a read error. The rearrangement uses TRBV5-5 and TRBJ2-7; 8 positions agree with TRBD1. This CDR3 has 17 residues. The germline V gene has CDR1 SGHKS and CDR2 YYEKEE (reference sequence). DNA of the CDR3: TGTGCCAGCAGCTTGAAGGACAGGGCGCATAGCTCCTACGAGAAGTACTTC. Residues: CASSLKDRAHSSYEKYF.

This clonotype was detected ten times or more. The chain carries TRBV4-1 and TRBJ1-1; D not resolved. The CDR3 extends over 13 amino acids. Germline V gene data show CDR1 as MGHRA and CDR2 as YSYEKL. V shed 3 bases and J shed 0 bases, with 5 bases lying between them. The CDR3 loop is CASSHPLNTEAFF. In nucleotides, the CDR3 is TGCGCCAGCAGCCACCCCCTGAACACTGAAGCTTTCTTT.